This T cell receptor (beta chain) was recovered during a study of Ad26.COV2.S vaccination and SARS-CoV-2 variants. For the study at large: Sample donor was a member of the COV1001 Ad26.COV2.S trial arm. Ad26.COV2.S given intramuscularly, once or twice 56 days apart. General study findings and limits: Measures of TCR breadth and depth may have fallen short of total T cell responses.

The V segment lost 4 bases and the J segment 5 bases; nucleotides outside the gene matches: 13. The CDR3 totals 16 residues. CDR1 and CDR2 (germline): LGHDT, YNNKEL (reference sequence). The treatment was: 19 received Ad26.COV2.S at low or high dose, single or two shots; several received placebo; per-sample allocation not given. Sampling was done on day 63 after the first vaccine or placebo injection. Method: immunoSEQ multiplex PCR; TCRdb's copy keeps in-frame clones and lacks some. This sample carries more than 300,000 clones, about 87% of them seen once, and the ten largest clones take approximately 5.9%. For this clone: The antigen is undetermined.

The sample here was peripheral blood, taken in a trial of Ad26.COV2.S vaccine versus placebo. The chain is built from TRBV3-1 (or the pseudogene TRBV3-2) and TRBJ2-5, with TRBD2 matching 7 bases. This clonotype originated in a person between 18 and 60 years old who received the Ad26.COV2.S COVID-19 vaccine or a placebo. In nucleotides, the CDR3 is TGTGCCAGCAGCCCGGAGCGCCTAGCGGCCTGGGAGACCCAGTACTTC. Its protein is CASSPERLAAWETQYF.